The 7 T cell receptor beta chains below come from one sample, sequenced in a study of identical twins. TCRdb fed the 5' RACE reads into MiXCR, producing one record per CDR3 protein. This sample yields around 100,000 distinct CDR3 sequences, of which 5.9% are seen a single time; roughly 12% belongs to the top ten. The sequencing sample was made of memory T cells sorted from blood. The receptors here all came from a woman aged 45-59 years in good health.

The CDR3 region has the DNA TGTGCCAGCAGTCCCGACGAGGAAGACACTGAAGCTTTCTTT. It is translated as CASSPDEEDTEAFF. The V gene is TRBV6-4, the J gene TRBJ1-1; no reliable D call. CDR1 MRHNA and CDR2 SNTAGT come from the germline V gene. The CDR3 sequence is 14 residues long. With 5 bases removed from V and 3 bases from J, the gap between germline ends came to 13 bases.

This clonotype was detected a few times. The chain has TRBV25-1 and TRBJ2-5, with a weak D call TRBD2 (5 bases). Germline-derived CDR1 and CDR2 are MGHDK and SYGVNS. The CDR3 contains 12 residues. The ends were cut back, 2 bases at V and 6 bases at J, with 7 bases in the middle. CDR3 loop: CASSESGKTQYF. Written as DNA, the CDR3 is TGTGCCAGCAGTGAAAGCGGCAAGACCCAGTACTTC.

This clonotype appeared many times. The chain is built from TRBV7-8 and TRBJ2-1, with TRBD2 matching 7 bases. The germline V gene has CDR1 SGHVS and CDR2 FQNEAQ. J lost 3 bases, V lost 3 bases, and 5 bases had no gene match. CDR3 length: 15 amino acids. In nucleotides, the CDR3 is TGTGCCAGCAGCTTGGGGAGGGATTACTACAATGAGCAGTTCTTC. It is translated as CASSLGRDYYNEQFF. Looking up the rest from reference TRBV7-8 and TRBJ2-1 gives the full variable domain: GAGVSQSPRYKVAKRGQDVALRCDPISGHVSLFWYQQALGQGPEFLTYFQNEAQLDKSGLPSDRFFAERPEGSVSTLKIQRTQQEDSAVYLCASSLGRDYYNEQFFGPGTRLTVL.

This clonotype was seen many times. The chain recombines TRBV5-1 with TRBJ2-7; possible D gene TRBD2, 6 bases. The CDR3 contains 14 residues. V lost 0 bases and J lost 2, with 9 bases in between. The germline CDR1 and CDR2 sequences are SGHRS and YFSETQ. The chain's CDR3 is CASSLGSGAYEQYF. CDR3 DNA: TGCGCCAGCAGCTTGGGTAGCGGAGCCTACGAGCAGTACTTC. Looking up the rest from reference TRBV5-1 and TRBJ2-7 gives the full variable domain: KAGVTQTPRYLIKTRGQQVTLSCSPISGHRSVSWYQQTPGQGLQFLFEYFSETQRNKGNFPGRFSGRQFSNSRSEMNVSTLELGDSALYLCASSLGSGAYEQYFGPGTRLTVT.

This clonotype was found many times. This chain joins TRBV20-1 and TRBJ2-2; D unresolved. In germline, CDR1 is DFQATT, CDR2 SNEGSKA (reference sequence). The CDR3 runs 14 residues. Between the trimmed V and J ends, which lost 5 bases and 5 bases, there was a span of 15 bases. DNA for the CDR3: TGCAGTGCTTCCGGGTACCCTGGGACCGGGGAGCTGTTTTTT. Amino acids: CSASGYPGTGELFF.

This clonotype was recorded many times. J is TRBJ2-4 and V is TRBV7-2; D unclear. Germline CDR1 is SGHTA and CDR2 is FQGNSA. The CDR3 consists of 15 residues. The V and J ends lost 1 base and 0 bases respectively, with 7 bases between them. CDR3 residues: CASSLGVQAKNIQYF. As DNA, the CDR3 is TGTGCCAGCAGCTTAGGCGTTCAAGCCAAAAACATTCAGTACTTC.

This clonotype was detected ten times or more. The chain has TRBV18 and TRBJ2-1, with TRBD1 matching over 7 bases. The V and J ends lost 2 bases and 5 bases, in that order; junction bases with no gene match: 6. Germline loops: CDR1 KGHSH, CDR2 LQKENI. CDR3 size: 15 residues. The CDR3 here is CASSPGTASDNEQFF. CDR3 nucleotides: TGTGCCAGCTCACCAGGGACAGCATCGGACAATGAGCAGTTCTTC.